Each of the 30 T cell receptor beta chains below was sequenced from the same sample in a study of T cells after yellow fever vaccination. Each CDR3 protein is one row after TCRdb ran MiXCR on the 5' RACE reads. The sample lists 120,000 or so distinct CDR3 sequences, around 15% occurring once. Specimen: CD8+ T cells sorted from PBMCs, collected 5 days after the yellow fever booster vaccination. These receptors originate from a young man who received the YFV17D yellow fever vaccine.

The chain employs TRBV5-1 and TRBJ2-3; tentatively, D is TRBD2 (5 bases). Germline CDR1 SGHRS, CDR2 YFSETQ. Trimming left V 4 bases short and J 6 bases short, with 18 bases between. This CDR3 contains 15 residues. CDR3 loop: CASSPEDWKADTQYF. CDR3 coding DNA: TGCGCCAGCAGCCCGGAGGATTGGAAGGCGGATACGCAGTATTTT.

CDR3 sequence (DNA): TGTGCCAGCAGCTTAGAAAGCTCCTACGAGCAGCACGTC. Translated: CASSLESSYEQHV. The rearrangement uses TRBV11-2 and TRBJ2-7; D is unclear. Germline lookup yields CDR1 SGHAT and CDR2 FQNNGV. CDR3 size: 13 residues.

J is TRBJ2-3 and V is TRBV5-1; a weak D match, TRBD2 (6 bases). V shed 4 bases and J shed 10 bases, with 19 bases lying between them. CDR1 is SGHRS and CDR2 is YFSETQ in the germline V gene. The CDR3 length is 14 residues. The CDR3 nucleotides are TGCGCCAGCAGCGGGGGGAGAAGCACAGAATCGCAGTATTTT. Its translation: CASSGGRSTESQYF.

The chain is built from TRBV7-6 and TRBJ2-2, with D maybe TRBD1 (5 bases). Deletions cut 0 bases from V and 4 bases from J, with 9 bases between. Germline CDR1 and CDR2: SGHVS and FNYEAQ. The CDR3 extends over 15 amino acids. The CDR3, as DNA: TGTGCCAGCAGCTTAGCGGGGCAGGGCACCGGGGAGCTGTTTTTT. Encoded protein: CASSLAGQGTGELFF. Drawing the rest from reference TRBV7-6 and TRBJ2-2, the complete variable domain is GAGVSQSPRYKVTKRGQDVALRCDPISGHVSLYWYRQALGQGPEFLTYFNYEAQQDKSGLPNDRFSAERPEGSISTLTIQRTEQRDSAMYRCASSLAGQGTGELFFGEGSRLTVL.

This sequence joins TRBV7-2 and TRBJ2-5; D assignment may be TRBD1 or TRBD2 (5 bases each). From germline, CDR1 is SGHTA and CDR2 FQGNSA. The length of the CDR3 is 15 residues. The V end lost 2 bases, the J end lost 2 bases, and 12 bases lay between the germline ends. In DNA, the CDR3 is TGTGCCAGCAGCTTAACGGGGCGGATACAAGAGACCCAGTACTTC. This sequence encodes CASSLTGRIQETQYF.

This chain joins TRBV7-6 and TRBJ2-7; TRBD1 agrees at 11 bases. J was trimmed by 4 bases and V by 4 bases; bases with no gene match: 9. This CDR3 contains 16 residues. Germline V gene sequence: CDR1 SGHVS, CDR2 FNYEAQ. The DNA for the CDR3 is TGTGCCAGCAGCTCCCGGTCCGGACAGGGGGCTTACGAGCAGTACTTC. Translated, it gives CASSSRSGQGAYEQYF.

The V gene is TRBV5-5, the J gene TRBJ2-7; possibly TRBD2 for D (6 bases). Germline assignment: CDR1 SGHKS and CDR2 YYEKEE (reference sequence). Trimming cost V 0 bases and J 5 bases, with 12 bases left between them. This CDR3 has 14 amino acids. The CDR3 DNA reads as TGTGCCAGCAGCTTGGTGGGGTCGGGGGACGAGCAGTACGTC. It translates to CASSLVGSGDEQYV.

This clonotype was picked up a small number of times. The CDR3 sequence is CASSPPEAYEQYF. The CDR3 nucleotides read TGTGCCAGCAGCCCCCCGGAGGCCTACGAGCAGTACTTC. This sequence joins TRBV3-1 and TRBJ2-7, with D maybe TRBD2 (5 bases). The V gene's germline CDR1 is LGHDT and CDR2 YNNKEL (reference sequence). This CDR3 is built from 13 residues. Between the trimmed V and J ends, which lost 4 bases and 2 bases, there was a span of 9 bases.

There are many counts of this clonotype. The genes are TRBV19 and TRBJ2-5; D gene ambiguous. The CDR3 contains 12 residues. The germline V and J ends were trimmed by 11 bases and 0 bases, with 10 bases remaining between them. CDR1 and CDR2 from the germline V gene are LNHDA and SQIVND (reference sequence). CDR3 nucleotides: TGTGCCGGTGACCGGTACCAAGAGACCCAGTACTTC. Residues: CAGDRYQETQYF.

This clonotype has just one count. The chain joins TRBV7-6 to TRBJ2-7; weak D call: TRBD1 (5 bases). The germline V and J ends were trimmed by 5 bases and 3 bases, with 11 bases remaining between them. Germline V gives CDR1 SGHVS, CDR2 FNYEAQ. This CDR3 is 13 amino acids long. DNA of the CDR3: TGTGCCAGCAGCCTAGGGGAAATCTACGAGCAGTACTTC. Amino acids: CASSLGEIYEQYF.

V usage is TRBV5-5 and J usage is TRBJ2-7; possibly TRBD1 for D (6 bases). Germline V gene lookup returns CDR1 SGHKS and CDR2 YYEKEE (reference sequence). Trimming shortened V by 0 bases and J by 5 bases, and 12 bases separated the two germline ends. This CDR3 has 14 amino acids. The CDR3 nucleotides read TGTGCCAGCAGCTTGGGGACAGAGACCAACGAGCAGTACGTC. It yields the protein CASSLGTETNEQYV.

The chain uses TRBV27 and TRBJ1-5; D call uncertain. The V end lost 3 bases, the J end lost 3 bases, and 15 bases lay between the germline ends. The germline gives CDR1 MNHEY, CDR2 SMNVEV (reference sequence). The CDR3 spans 16 residues. CDR3 nucleotide sequence: TGTGCCAGCAGTTTTTCGTCGGTGAGTTACAATCAGCCCCAGCATTTT. Translation: CASSFSSVSYNQPQHF.

The chain recombines TRBV12-3 or TRBV12-4 with TRBJ1-1; the match to TRBD1 covers 7 bases. The CDR3 is made up of 13 amino acids. The V and J ends lost 6 bases and 4 bases, in that order; junction bases with no gene match: 5. The CDR3 sequence: CASRPGTATEAFF. CDR3 coding DNA: TGTGCCAGCAGACCCGGGACAGCCACTGAAGCTTTCTTT.

The chain uses TRBV5-1 and TRBJ2-2; 10 bases are shared with TRBD2. With 2 bases clipped from V and 5 bases from J, the junction kept 9 bases outside the gene matches. This CDR3 is 17 amino acids long. Germline lookup yields CDR1 SGHRS and CDR2 YFSETQ. CDR3 bases: TGCGCCAGCAGCTTCGCTAGCGGGGGTGAGAATACCGGGGAGCTGTTTTTT. Its protein product is CASSFASGGENTGELFF.

The chain recombines TRBV7-2 with TRBJ2-1; D remains ambiguous. CDR3 length: 15 amino acids. Per the germline V gene, CDR1 is SGHTA and CDR2 is FQGNSA. V was cut by 1 base and J by 7 bases, with 14 bases left in between. CDR3 residues: CASSLGRLGHNEQFF. In nucleotides, the CDR3 is TGTGCCAGCAGCTTAGGACGTTTGGGTCATAATGAGCAGTTCTTC.

This clonotype appeared many times. The chain employs TRBV7-9 and TRBJ2-4; a weak D match, TRBD2 (5 bases). This CDR3 has 15 residues. Between the trimmed V and J ends, which lost 5 bases and 0 bases, there was a span of 11 bases. CDR1 and CDR2 (germline): SEHNR, FQNEAQ (reference sequence). Here the CDR3 reads CASSPSGLAKNIQYF. The DNA for the CDR3 is TGTGCCAGCAGCCCAAGCGGACTAGCCAAAAACATTCAGTACTTC. Complete variable domain (other parts from reference TRBV7-9 and TRBJ2-4): DTGVSQNPRHKITKRGQNVTFRCDPISEHNRLYWYRQTLGQGPEFLTYFQNEAQLEKSRLLSDRFSAERPKGSFSTLEIQRTEQGDSAMYLCASSPSGLAKNIQYFGAGTRLSVL.

This clonotype has at least ten counts. The chain recombines TRBV7-9 with TRBJ1-1, with a weak D call TRBD1 (6 bases). The germline CDR1 and CDR2 sequences are SEHNR and FQNEAQ (reference sequence). This CDR3 contains 12 residues. V was shortened by 2 bases and J by 8 bases, with 9 bases between the two germline ends. CDR3 loop: CASSLNRVEAFF. The CDR3 DNA sequence: TGTGCCAGCAGCTTAAACAGGGTAGAAGCTTTCTTT.

V usage is TRBV7-3 and J usage is TRBJ2-6; no clear D. V shed 2 bases and J shed 4 bases, with 12 bases lying between them. The CDR3 sequence is 16 residues long. Germline V gene lookup returns CDR1 SGHTA and CDR2 FQGTGA. CDR3 in DNA: TGTGCCAGCAGCTTATATGGGTCATACGGGGCCAACGTCCTGACTTTC. This encodes CASSLYGSYGANVLTF.

This clonotype was detected a few times. The chain is built from TRBV15 and TRBJ2-3; 10 bases match TRBD1. The CDR3 sequence is 14 residues long. Unmatched junction bases numbered 4, after V lost 4 bases and J lost 6 bases. Germline V gives CDR1 LNHNV, CDR2 YYDKDF (reference sequence). The CDR3 is CATSNDRGLDTQYF. The CDR3, as DNA: TGTGCCACCAGCAATGACAGGGGGCTTGATACGCAGTATTTT.

This clonotype was recorded at least ten times. V and J are TRBV20-1 and TRBJ2-6; D gene uncertain. CDR3 length equals 13 residues. Germline CDR1 is DFQATT and CDR2 is SNEGSKA (reference sequence). V gave up 1 base and J gave up 0 bases, with 1 base separating them. CDR3 in DNA: TGCAGTGCTAGAGTCTCTGGGGCCAACGTCCTGACTTTC. Its protein product is CSARVSGANVLTF.

This sequence joins TRBV4-3 and TRBJ2-5, with 10 bases lining up with TRBD1. The germline V gene encodes CDR1 LGHNA and CDR2 YSLEER. The V segment lost 3 bases and the J segment 5 bases; nucleotides outside the gene matches: 6. This CDR3 region has 15 residues. In DNA, the CDR3 is TGCGCCAGCAGCCAGGGGACAGGGGTTGGGGAGACCCAGTACTTC. Its protein is CASSQGTGVGETQYF.

The rearrangement joins TRBV19 to TRBJ1-2; no firm D call. Trimming left V 5 bases short and J 4 bases short, with 11 bases between. The CDR3 covers 13 residues. Per the germline V gene, CDR1 is LNHDA and CDR2 is SQIVND (reference sequence). CDR3 sequence (DNA): TGTGCCAGTAGTGGTCTTGGTGCCTATGGCTACACCTTC. Translated, it gives CASSGLGAYGYTF. Full variable domain (rest looked up from reference TRBV19 and TRBJ1-2): DGGITQSPKYLFRKEGQNVTLSCEQNLNHDAMYWYRQDPGQGLRLIYYSQIVNDFQKGDIAEGYSVSREKKESFPLTVTSAQKNPTAFYLCASSGLGAYGYTFGSGTRLTVV.

This clonotype was picked up a small number of times. This chain connects TRBV7-7 to TRBJ2-7; tentatively, D is TRBD2 (6 bases). The CDR3 covers 14 residues. Trimming removed 0 bases from V and 0 bases from J, with 6 bases in between. CDR1 SSHAT and CDR2 FNYEAQ come from the germline V gene (reference sequence). The CDR3 DNA reads TGTGCCAGCAGCTTAGCTAGCGGCTCCTACGAGCAGTACTTC. Its translation is CASSLASGSYEQYF.

The V and J genes are TRBV7-9 and TRBJ1-2, with 9 positions matching TRBD1. The CDR3 spans 15 residues. Germline V gives CDR1 SEHNR, CDR2 FQNEAQ (reference sequence). Trimming at V came to 5 bases and at J to 1 base, leaving 5 bases not matched to a gene. The CDR3, as DNA: TGTGCCAGCAGCGTGGGACAGGGAGTTAACTATGGCTACACCTTC. It is translated as CASSVGQGVNYGYTF.

This clonotype showed up just a few times. The V gene is TRBV12-3 or TRBV12-4, the J gene TRBJ2-2; the D is unclear. This CDR3 contains 12 residues. Between the trimmed V and J ends, which lost 5 bases and 3 bases, there was a span of 4 bases. For the CDR3, the DNA is TGTGCCAGCAGTGCATACACCGGGGAGCTGTTTTTT. Its protein is CASSAYTGELFF.

This clonotype has only a few counts. The chain is built from TRBV20-1 and TRBJ2-1; D may be TRBD1 (6 bases). This CDR3 spans 13 amino acids. Germline V gene data show CDR1 as DFQATT and CDR2 as SNEGSKA (reference sequence). The V and J ends lost 8 bases and 8 bases respectively, with 19 bases between them. Here the CDR3 DNA reads TGCAGTCCAGGGACCCTCACAGGGTATGAGCAGTTCTTC. This gives the protein CSPGTLTGYEQFF.

This clonotype was counted between two and nine times. The J gene is TRBJ1-1, the V gene TRBV5-1; the D is unclear. The CDR3 covers 15 residues. Germline values: CDR1 SGHRS, CDR2 YFSETQ. V lost 6 bases to trimming and J lost 5 bases, with 20 bases between them. The DNA for the CDR3 is TGCGCCAGCAACCTGCCCGACGGCGTCAGTACTGAAGCTTTCTTT. It translates to CASNLPDGVSTEAFF.

This clonotype has more than one count but fewer than ten. The V gene is TRBV30, the J gene TRBJ2-3, with 7 nucleotides matching TRBD2. CDR1 is GTSNPN and CDR2 is SVGIG in the germline V gene (reference sequence). V lost 0 bases and J lost 2; bases outside the gene matches: 5. The CDR3 runs 15 residues. CDR3: CAWSVTSAHTDTQYF. In DNA, the CDR3 is TGTGCCTGGAGTGTAACTAGCGCCCACACAGATACGCAGTATTTT.

In its sample, this clonotype was seen a few times. The rearrangement joins TRBV20-1 to TRBJ2-7; D ambiguous. Between the trimmed V and J ends, which lost 0 bases and 0 bases, there was a span of 6 bases. CDR1 and CDR2 (germline): DFQATT, SNEGSKA (reference sequence). The CDR3 consists of 13 residues. CDR3 loop: CSAREASSYEQYV. CDR3 nucleotides: TGCAGTGCTAGAGAGGCTAGCTCCTACGAGCAGTACGTC.

V usage is TRBV10-1 and J usage is TRBJ1-1; D perhaps matches TRBD1 (6 bases). Germline CDR1 WNHNN, CDR2 SYGVQD (reference sequence). This CDR3 is 16 amino acids long. Trimming cost V 0 bases and J 1 base, with 12 bases left between them. The CDR3 DNA reads TGCGCCAGCAGTGAGTCGACTGACAGGACGAACACTGAAGCTTTCTTT. Translated: CASSESTDRTNTEAFF.